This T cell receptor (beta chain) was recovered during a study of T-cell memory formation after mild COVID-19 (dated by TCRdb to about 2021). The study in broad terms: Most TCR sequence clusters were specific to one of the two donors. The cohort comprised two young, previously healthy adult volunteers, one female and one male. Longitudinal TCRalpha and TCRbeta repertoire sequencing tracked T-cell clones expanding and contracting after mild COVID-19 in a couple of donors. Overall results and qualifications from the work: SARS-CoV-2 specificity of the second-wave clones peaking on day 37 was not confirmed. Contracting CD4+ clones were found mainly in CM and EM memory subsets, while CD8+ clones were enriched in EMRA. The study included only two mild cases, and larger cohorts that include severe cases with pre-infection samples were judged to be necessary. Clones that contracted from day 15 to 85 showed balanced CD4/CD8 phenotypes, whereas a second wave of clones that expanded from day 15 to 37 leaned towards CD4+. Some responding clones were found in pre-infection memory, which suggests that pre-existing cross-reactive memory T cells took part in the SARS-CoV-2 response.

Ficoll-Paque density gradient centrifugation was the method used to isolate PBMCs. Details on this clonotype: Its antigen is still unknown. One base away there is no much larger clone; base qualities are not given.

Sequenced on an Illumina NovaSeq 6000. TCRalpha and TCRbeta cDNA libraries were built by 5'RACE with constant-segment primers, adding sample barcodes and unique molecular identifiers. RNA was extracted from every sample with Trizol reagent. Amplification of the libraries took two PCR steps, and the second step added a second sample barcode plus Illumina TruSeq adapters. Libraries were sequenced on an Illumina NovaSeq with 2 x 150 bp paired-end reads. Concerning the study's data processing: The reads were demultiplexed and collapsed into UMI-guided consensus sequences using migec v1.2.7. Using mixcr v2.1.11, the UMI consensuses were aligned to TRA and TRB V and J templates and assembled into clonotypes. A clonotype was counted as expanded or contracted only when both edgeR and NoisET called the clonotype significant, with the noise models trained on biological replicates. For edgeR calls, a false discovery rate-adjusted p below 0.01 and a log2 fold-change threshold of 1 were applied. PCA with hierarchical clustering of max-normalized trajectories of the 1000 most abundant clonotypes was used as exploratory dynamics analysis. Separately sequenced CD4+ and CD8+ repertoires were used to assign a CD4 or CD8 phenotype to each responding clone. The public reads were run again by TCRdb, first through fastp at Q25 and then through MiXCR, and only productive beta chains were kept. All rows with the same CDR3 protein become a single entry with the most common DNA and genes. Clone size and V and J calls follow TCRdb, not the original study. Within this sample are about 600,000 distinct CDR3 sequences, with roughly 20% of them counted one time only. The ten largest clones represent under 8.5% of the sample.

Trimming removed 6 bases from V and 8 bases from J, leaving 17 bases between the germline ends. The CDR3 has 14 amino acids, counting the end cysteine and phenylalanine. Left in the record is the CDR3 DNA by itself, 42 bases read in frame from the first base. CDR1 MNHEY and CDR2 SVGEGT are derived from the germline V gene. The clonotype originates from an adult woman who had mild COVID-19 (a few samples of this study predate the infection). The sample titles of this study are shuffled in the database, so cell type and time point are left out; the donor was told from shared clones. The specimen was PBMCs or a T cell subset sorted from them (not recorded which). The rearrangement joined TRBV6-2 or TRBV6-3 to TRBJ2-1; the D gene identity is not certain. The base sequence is TGTGCCAGCAGACTCGGTGGGAAAAGGTATGAGCAGTTCTTC. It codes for CASRLGGKRYEQFF.